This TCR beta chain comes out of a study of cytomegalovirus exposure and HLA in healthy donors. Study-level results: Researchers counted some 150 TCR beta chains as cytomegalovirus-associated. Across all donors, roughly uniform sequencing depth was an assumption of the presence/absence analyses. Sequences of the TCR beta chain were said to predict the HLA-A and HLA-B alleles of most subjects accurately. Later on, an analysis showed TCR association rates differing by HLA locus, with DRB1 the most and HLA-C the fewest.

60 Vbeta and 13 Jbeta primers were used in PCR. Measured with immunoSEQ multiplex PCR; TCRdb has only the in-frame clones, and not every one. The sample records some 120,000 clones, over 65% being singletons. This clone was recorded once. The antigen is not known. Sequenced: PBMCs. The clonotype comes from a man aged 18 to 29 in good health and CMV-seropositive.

CDR3 sequence: CASSDSRDTSNTGELFF. The CDR3 DNA is TGTGCCAGCAGCGACTCCCGGGACACCTCGAACACCGGGGAGCTGTTTTTT. The J gene is TRBJ2-2, the V gene TRBV4-2, with TRBD1 as a possible D gene (6 bases). Germline V gene lookup returns CDR1 LGHNA and CDR2 YNFKEQ. V was shortened by 5 bases and J by 0 bases, with 16 bases between the two germline ends. The CDR3 length is 17 residues.